These T cell receptor beta chains were read from a single sample in a study of beta chain features in type 1 diabetes. Data came from immunoSEQ multiplex PCR; TCRdb stores just in-frame clones and leaves some out. Of a few hundred thousand clones listed, approximately 16% were seen once; the top ten hold under 0.02%. The material sequenced was naive CD4+ T cells from blood. The receptors here all came from a woman under 30 in good health. Each CDR3 is given with its conserved first and last residue. Fields, in order: CDR3 protein, CDR3 DNA, CDR3 length, D gene, clone size, J gene, V gene. The D gene is left open where the match is weak. Clone size is not always given. Where it is, it says once, few, many or a class for expanded clones.

CAWSVLRGELFF | TGTGCCTGGAGTGTTCTAAGAGGGGAGCTGTTTTTT | 12 | - | few | TRBJ2-2 | TRBV30
CASSLADYQPQHF | TGTGCCAGCAGCTTAGCGGACTATCAGCCCCAGCATTTT | 13 | - | few | TRBJ1-5 | TRBV7-2
CASSYRGGGTDTQYF | TGTGCCAGCAGTTACCGGGGAGGGGGCACAGATACGCAGTATTTT | 15 | TRBD2 | - | TRBJ2-3 | TRBV27
CASSLSGNQPQHF | TGCGCCAGCAGCTTGTCAGGCAATCAGCCCCAGCATTTT | 13 | - | - | TRBJ1-5 | TRBV5-1
CASSLRDTGELFF | TGTGCCAGCAGCTTGCGGGACACCGGGGAGCTGTTTTTT | 13 | - | few | TRBJ2-2 | TRBV5-4
CASRTSGPWNEQYF | TGTGCCAGCAGGACTAGCGGCCCCTGGAACGAGCAGTACTTC | 14 | TRBD2 | - | TRBJ2-7 | TRBV14
CASSLTKDRASYEQYF | TGTGCCAGCAGCTTAACGAAGGACAGGGCTTCCTACGAGCAGTACTTC | 16 | TRBD1 | few | TRBJ2-7 | TRBV7-2
CASSLTIQDEQYF | TGTGCCAGCAGCTTAACAATTCAGGACGAGCAGTACTTC | 13 | - | - | TRBJ2-7 | TRBV7-3
CASSLEDSNYGYTF | TGTGCCAGCAGCTTAGAGGACTCTAACTATGGCTACACCTTC | 14 | - | - | TRBJ1-2 | TRBV7-6
CATAAWDRVTDTQYF | TGTGCCACCGCAGCTTGGGACAGGGTCACAGATACGCAGTATTTT | 15 | TRBD1 | few | TRBJ2-3 | TRBV18
CASSPAGGPWNEQFF | TGTGCCAGCTCACCAGCGGGAGGGCCTTGGAATGAGCAGTTCTTC | 15 | TRBD2 | - | TRBJ2-1 | TRBV18
CASSSSAYEQYF | TGTGCCAGCAGTTCATCAGCCTACGAGCAGTACTTC | 12 | - | - | TRBJ2-7 | TRBV28
CAWRRETNTEAFF | TGTGCCTGGAGAAGGGAGACGAACACTGAAGCTTTCTTT | 13 | - | - | TRBJ1-1 | TRBV30
CASSPPPGVGAYNEQFF | TGTGCCAGCAGTCCACCCCCGGGGGTGGGGGCCTACAATGAGCAGTTCTTC | 17 | - | - | TRBJ2-1 | TRBV28
CSVSGGTSGLLNEQFF | TGCAGCGTTTCGGGGGGGACTAGCGGTCTACTCAATGAGCAGTTCTTC | 16 | TRBD2 | - | TRBJ2-1 | TRBV29-1
CATSGGGAGEETQYF | TGTGCCACCTCCGGCGGGGGAGCGGGAGAAGAGACCCAGTACTTC | 15 | TRBD2 | - | TRBJ2-5 | TRBV28
CASRTGQGRDIQYF | TGTGCCAGCAGGACCGGGCAGGGGAGGGACATTCAGTACTTC | 14 | - | few | TRBJ2-4 | TRBV6-5
CATSTSVGYNEQFF | TGTGCCACCAGCACTAGCGTTGGATACAATGAGCAGTTCTTC | 14 | - | few | TRBJ2-1 | TRBV15
CASSTPGAGVTDTQYF | TGTGCCAGTAGTACCCCCGGAGCGGGGGTGACAGATACGCAGTATTTT | 16 | TRBD2 | - | TRBJ2-3 | TRBV19
CASSADRGTDTQYF | TGCGCCAGCAGCGCGGACAGGGGGACAGATACGCAGTATTTT | 14 | TRBD1 | - | TRBJ2-3 | TRBV5-1
CAWSLRNTGELFF | TGTGCCTGGAGTCTAAGAAACACCGGGGAGCTGTTTTTT | 13 | - | - | TRBJ2-2 | TRBV30
CASSSSDRGGNQPQHF | TGTGCCAGCAGCTCCTCGGACAGGGGCGGCAATCAGCCCCAGCATTTT | 16 | TRBD1 | few | TRBJ1-5 | TRBV11-2
CASSVGLAGAYSDTQYF | TGTGCCAGCAGCGTGGGACTAGCGGGAGCATACTCTGATACGCAGTATTTT | 17 | TRBD2 | - | TRBJ2-3 | TRBV11-3
CASSHPAREQYF | TGTGCCAGCAGTCACCCGGCCAGGGAGCAGTACTTC | 12 | - | - | TRBJ2-7 | TRBV16
CASSPRGNIQYF | TGTGCCAGCAGCCCAAGGGGGAACATTCAGTACTTC | 12 | - | - | TRBJ2-4 | TRBV14
CSVVAGRVYEQYF | TGCAGCGTTGTAGCAGGGAGGGTCTACGAGCAGTACTTC | 13 | TRBD2 | few | TRBJ2-7 | TRBV29-1
CASSFGEGYTF | TGTGCCAGCAGCTTCGGGGAGGGCTACACCTTC | 11 | - | few | TRBJ1-2 | TRBV5-4
CASSESGRADTQYF | TGTGCCAGCAGCGAAAGCGGGAGGGCAGATACGCAGTATTTT | 14 | TRBD2 | - | TRBJ2-3 | TRBV9
CAWSTQGYGYTF | TGTGCCTGGAGTACCCAGGGCTATGGCTACACCTTC | 12 | - | few | TRBJ1-2 | TRBV30
CASSFDRRSRGYTF | TGTGCCAGCAGTTTTGATAGACGGAGCCGGGGCTACACCTTC | 14 | - | - | TRBJ1-2 | TRBV28
CASSQALASVPYEQYF | TGCGCCAGCAGCCAAGCTTTAGCTAGCGTCCCCTACGAGCAGTACTTC | 16 | - | - | TRBJ2-7 | TRBV4-1
CASSWAYQETQYF | TGCGCCAGCAGCTGGGCATACCAAGAGACCCAGTACTTC | 13 | - | few | TRBJ2-5 | TRBV4-3
CASSPTSGRGNEQFF | TGTGCCAGCAGCCCGACTAGCGGGAGAGGGAATGAGCAGTTCTTC | 15 | TRBD2 | few | TRBJ2-1 | TRBV11-2
CASSFRISGNTIYF | TGTGCCAGCAGCTTCAGAATCTCTGGAAACACCATATATTTT | 14 | - | - | TRBJ1-3 | TRBV5-6
CAWSDFLGYTF | TGTGCCTGGAGCGACTTCTTAGGCTACACCTTC | 11 | - | - | TRBJ1-2 | TRBV30
CASSQGLAGAEWETQYF | TGCGCCAGCAGCCAAGGACTAGCGGGAGCAGAGTGGGAGACCCAGTACTTC | 17 | TRBD2 | - | TRBJ2-5 | TRBV4-3
CASSGQGAVGETQYF | TGTGCCAGCAGTGGGCAGGGGGCCGTGGGGGAGACCCAGTACTTC | 15 | TRBD1 | - | TRBJ2-5 | TRBV9
CSARERAGYTF | TGCAGTGCTAGAGAGAGAGCGGGCTACACCTTC | 11 | - | - | TRBJ1-2 | TRBV20-1
CASSAATGYNEQFF | TGTGCCAGCAGCGCTGCTACGGGATACAATGAGCAGTTCTTC | 14 | - | once | TRBJ2-1 | TRBV9
CASSQGTGDGYTF | TGTGCCAGCAGCCAAGGGACAGGGGATGGCTACACCTTC | 13 | TRBD1 | - | TRBJ1-2 | TRBV4-2
CASSQFIEAGELFF | TGCGCCAGCAGTCAATTTATCGAGGCCGGGGAGCTGTTTTTT | 14 | - | few | TRBJ2-2 | TRBV23-1
CAPLGGPKVHQPQHF | TGCGCCCCACTCGGGGGACCTAAAGTCCATCAGCCCCAGCATTTT | 15 | - | - | TRBJ1-5 | TRBV23-1
CASSRLGELFF | TGTGCCAGCTCGAGACTCGGGGAGCTGTTTTTT | 11 | - | few | TRBJ2-2 | TRBV6-5
CSVVAQGVNQPQHF | TGCAGCGTTGTGGCTCAGGGGGTCAATCAGCCCCAGCATTTT | 14 | TRBD1 | few | TRBJ1-5 | TRBV29-1
CASSPGTGIIYEQYF | TGTGCCAGCAGCCCTGGGACAGGGATTATCTACGAGCAGTACTTC | 15 | TRBD1 | - | TRBJ2-7 | TRBV7-9
CATQRETEAFF | TGTGCAACTCAGAGGGAAACTGAAGCTTTCTTT | 11 | - | - | TRBJ1-1 | TRBV28
CASREAGFEQFF | TGTGCCAGCCGGGAAGCGGGGTTTGAGCAGTTCTTC | 12 | TRBD2 | - | TRBJ2-1 | TRBV27
CASSLAGELYNEQFF | TGTGCCAGCAGTCTAGCGGGAGAGCTCTACAATGAGCAGTTCTTC | 15 | TRBD2 | - | TRBJ2-1 | TRBV28
CASSQVSVKNTEAFF | TGCGCCAGCAGCCAAGTGTCGGTGAAGAACACTGAAGCTTTCTTT | 15 | - | - | TRBJ1-1 | TRBV4-1
CASSFSGNTEAFF | TGTGCCAGCAGCTTCAGTGGGAACACTGAAGCTTTCTTT | 13 | - | few | TRBJ1-1 | TRBV7-9
CASSYQNEQFF | TGTGCCAGCAGTTACCAAAATGAGCAGTTCTTC | 11 | - | few | TRBJ2-1 | TRBV6-5
CASRLTGTSGRAEQFF | TGTGCCAGCCGGTTAACAGGGACTAGCGGGAGGGCTGAGCAGTTCTTC | 16 | TRBD2 | - | TRBJ2-1 | TRBV28
CASSYQGAGGANVLTF | TGTGCCAGCAGTTACCAGGGGGCGGGAGGGGCCAACGTCCTGACTTTC | 16 | TRBD1 | - | TRBJ2-6 | TRBV6-5
CASSLGSGSTGELFF | TGTGCCAGCAGCTTAGGTAGCGGGAGTACCGGGGAGCTGTTTTTT | 15 | TRBD2 | few | TRBJ2-2 | TRBV7-2
CASRLGQGIAVGNEKLFF | TGTGCCAGCAGACTCGGACAGGGAATAGCTGTCGGTAATGAAAAACTGTTTTTT | 18 | TRBD1 | - | TRBJ1-4 | TRBV7-3
CAIRQEDYYEQYF | TGTGCCATCAGACAGGAAGATTACTACGAGCAGTACTTC | 13 | - | - | TRBJ2-7 | TRBV10-3
CASSVVAGVYNEQFF | TGTGCCAGCAGTGTCGTAGCGGGAGTCTACAATGAGCAGTTCTTC | 15 | TRBD2 | - | TRBJ2-1 | TRBV28
CASRDNPGNEKLFF | TGTGCCAGTAGGGACAACCCCGGTAATGAAAAACTGTTTTTT | 14 | - | - | TRBJ1-4 | TRBV19
CASSQRSQGWTEAFF | TGTGCCAGCAGTCAACGAAGTCAGGGTTGGACTGAAGCTTTCTTT | 15 | - | - | TRBJ1-1 | TRBV6-5
CASSPRQEQETQYF | TGCGCCAGCAGCCCGCGACAGGAACAAGAGACCCAGTACTTC | 14 | - | few | TRBJ2-5 | TRBV5-1